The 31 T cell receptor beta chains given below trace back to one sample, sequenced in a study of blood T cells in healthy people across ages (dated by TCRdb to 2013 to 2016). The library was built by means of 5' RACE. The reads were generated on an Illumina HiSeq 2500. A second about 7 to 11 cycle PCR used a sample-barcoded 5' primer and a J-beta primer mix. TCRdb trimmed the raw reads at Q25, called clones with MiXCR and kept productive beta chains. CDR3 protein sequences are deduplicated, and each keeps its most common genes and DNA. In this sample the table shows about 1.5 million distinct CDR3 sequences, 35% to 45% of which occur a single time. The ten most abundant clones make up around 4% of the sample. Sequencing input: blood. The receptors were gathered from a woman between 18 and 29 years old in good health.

The CDR3 region is CAISGGRNLSPEAFF. In DNA, the CDR3 is TGTGCCATCAGTGGGGGACGGAACTTGTCCCCTGAAGCTTTCTTT. This chain links TRBV10-3 with TRBJ1-1, with a tentative D call TRBD1 (5 bases). Per the germline V gene, CDR1 is ENHRY and CDR2 is SYGVKD. V lost 4 bases and J 6 bases, leaving 18 bases between the germline ends. The CDR3 has 15 amino acids.

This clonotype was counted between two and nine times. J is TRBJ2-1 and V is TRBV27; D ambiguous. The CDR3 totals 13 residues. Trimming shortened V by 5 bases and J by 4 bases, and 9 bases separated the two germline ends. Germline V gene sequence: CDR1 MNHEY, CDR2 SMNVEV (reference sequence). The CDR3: CASSVPGYNEQFF. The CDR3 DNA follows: TGTGCCAGCAGTGTTCCGGGTTACAATGAGCAGTTCTTC.

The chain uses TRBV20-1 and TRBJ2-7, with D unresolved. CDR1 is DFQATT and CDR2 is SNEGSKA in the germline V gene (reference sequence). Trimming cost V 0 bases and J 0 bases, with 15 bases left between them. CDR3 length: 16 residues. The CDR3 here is CSARDAQSLSSYEQYF. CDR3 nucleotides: TGCAGTGCTAGAGATGCTCAGTCTCTCAGCTCCTACGAGCAGTACTTC.

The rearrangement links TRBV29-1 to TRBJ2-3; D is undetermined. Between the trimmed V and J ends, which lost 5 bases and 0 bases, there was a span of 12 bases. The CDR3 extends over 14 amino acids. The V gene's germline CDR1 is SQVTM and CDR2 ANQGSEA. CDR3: CSVLGSSSTDTQYF. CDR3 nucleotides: TGCAGCGTTCTGGGGTCCTCTAGCACAGATACGCAGTATTTT.

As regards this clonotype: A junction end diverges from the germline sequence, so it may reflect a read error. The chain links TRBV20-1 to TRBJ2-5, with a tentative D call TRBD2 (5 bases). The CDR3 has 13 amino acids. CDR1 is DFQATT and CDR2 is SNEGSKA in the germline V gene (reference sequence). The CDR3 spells CSARGGFYNEQYF. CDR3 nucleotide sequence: TGCAGTGCCAGAGGAGGCTTCTACAATGAGCAGTACTTC.

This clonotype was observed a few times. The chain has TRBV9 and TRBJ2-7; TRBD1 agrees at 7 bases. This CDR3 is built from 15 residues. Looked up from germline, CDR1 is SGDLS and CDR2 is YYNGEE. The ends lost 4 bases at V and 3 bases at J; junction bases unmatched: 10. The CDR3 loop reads CASSPGDRGYYEQYF. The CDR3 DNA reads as TGTGCCAGCAGCCCAGGGGACAGAGGTTACTACGAGCAGTACTTC.

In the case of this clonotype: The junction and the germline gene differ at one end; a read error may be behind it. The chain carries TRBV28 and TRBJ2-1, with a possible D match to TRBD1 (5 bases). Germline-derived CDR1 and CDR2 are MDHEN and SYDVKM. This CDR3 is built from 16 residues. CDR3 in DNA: TGTGCCAGCAGTTCACTCAGGGAATCGACCTACAATGGGCAGTTCTTC. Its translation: CASSSLRESTYNGQFF.

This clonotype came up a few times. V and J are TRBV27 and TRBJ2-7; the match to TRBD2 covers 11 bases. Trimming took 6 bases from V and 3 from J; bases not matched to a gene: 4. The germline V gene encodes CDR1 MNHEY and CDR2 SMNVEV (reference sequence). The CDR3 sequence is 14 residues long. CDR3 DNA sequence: TGTGCCAGCAGCTGGGGGACTAGCGGCTACGAGCAGTACTTC. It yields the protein CASSWGTSGYEQYF.

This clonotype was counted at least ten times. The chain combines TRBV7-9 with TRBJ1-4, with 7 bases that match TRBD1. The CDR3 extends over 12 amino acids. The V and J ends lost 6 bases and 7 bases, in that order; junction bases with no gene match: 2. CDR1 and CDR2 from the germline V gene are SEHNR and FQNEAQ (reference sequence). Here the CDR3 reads CASRYRGEKLFF. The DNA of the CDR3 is TGTGCCAGCAGATACAGGGGTGAAAAACTGTTTTTT.

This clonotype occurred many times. The CDR3 loop reads CASSYRGQGVYGYTF. The DNA for the CDR3 is TGTGCCAGCAGTTACCGGGGACAGGGTGTCTATGGCTACACCTTC. The chain has TRBV6-5 and TRBJ1-2; the match to TRBD1 covers 9 bases. This CDR3 contains 15 residues. Germline V lookup: CDR1 MNHEY, CDR2 SVGAGI. Germline trimming cut 2 bases from V and 4 bases from J; bases unmatched to any gene: 5.

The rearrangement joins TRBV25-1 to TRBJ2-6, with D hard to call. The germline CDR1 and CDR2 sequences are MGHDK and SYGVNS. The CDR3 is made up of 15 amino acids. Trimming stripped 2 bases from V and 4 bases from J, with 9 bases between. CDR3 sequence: CASSESRFGANVLTF. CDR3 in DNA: TGTGCCAGCAGTGAAAGCCGTTTCGGGGCCAACGTCCTGACTTTC.

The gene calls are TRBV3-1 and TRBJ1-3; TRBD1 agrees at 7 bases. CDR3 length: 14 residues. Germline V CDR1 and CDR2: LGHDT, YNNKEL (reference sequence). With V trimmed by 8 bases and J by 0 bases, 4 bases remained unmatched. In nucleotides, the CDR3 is TGTGCCAGCCGGGCAGGGGGCTCTGGAAACACCATATATTTT. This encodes CASRAGGSGNTIYF.

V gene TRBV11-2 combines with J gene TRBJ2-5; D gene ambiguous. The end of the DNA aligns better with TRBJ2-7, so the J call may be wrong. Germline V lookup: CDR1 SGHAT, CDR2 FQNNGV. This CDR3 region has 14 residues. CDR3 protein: CASRQEGLNHEQYF. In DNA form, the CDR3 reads TGTGCCAGCAGGCAAGAAGGTCTGAACCACGAGCAGTACTTC.

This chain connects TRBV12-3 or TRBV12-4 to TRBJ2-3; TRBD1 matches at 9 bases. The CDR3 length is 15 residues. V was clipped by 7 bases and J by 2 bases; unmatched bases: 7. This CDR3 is CASISRDRATDTQYF. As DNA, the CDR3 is TGTGCCAGCATCTCCCGGGACAGGGCCACAGATACGCAGTATTTT.

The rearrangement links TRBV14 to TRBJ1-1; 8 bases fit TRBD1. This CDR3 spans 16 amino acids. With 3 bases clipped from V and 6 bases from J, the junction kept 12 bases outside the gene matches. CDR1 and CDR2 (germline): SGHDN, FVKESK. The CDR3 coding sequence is TGTGCCAGCAGCCAGGGACAGGTCCATTTCGGCCCTGAAGCTTTCTTT. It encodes CASSQGQVHFGPEAFF.

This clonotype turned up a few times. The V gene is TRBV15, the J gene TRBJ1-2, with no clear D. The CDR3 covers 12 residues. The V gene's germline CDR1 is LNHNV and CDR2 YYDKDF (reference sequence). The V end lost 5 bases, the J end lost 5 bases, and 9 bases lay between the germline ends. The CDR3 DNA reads TGTGCCACCAGCGGGGAAGGATATGGCTACACCTTC. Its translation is CATSGEGYGYTF.

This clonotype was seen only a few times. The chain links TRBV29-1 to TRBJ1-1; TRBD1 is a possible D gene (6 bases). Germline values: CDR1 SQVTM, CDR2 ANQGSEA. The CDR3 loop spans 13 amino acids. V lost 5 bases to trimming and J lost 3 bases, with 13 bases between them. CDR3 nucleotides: TGCAGCGTTCTCGGGGGCCCCGACACTGAAGCTTTCTTT. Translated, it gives CSVLGGPDTEAFF.

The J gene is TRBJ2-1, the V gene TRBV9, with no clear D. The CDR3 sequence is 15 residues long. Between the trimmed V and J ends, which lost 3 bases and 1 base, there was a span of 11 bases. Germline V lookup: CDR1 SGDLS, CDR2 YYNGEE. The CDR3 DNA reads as TGTGCCAGCAGCGGCTCGGCGGAATCCTACAATGAGCAGTTCTTC. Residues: CASSGSAESYNEQFF. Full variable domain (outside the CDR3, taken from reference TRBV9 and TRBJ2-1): DSGVTQTPKHLITATGQRVTLRCSPRSGDLSVYWYQQSLDQGLQFLIQYYNGEERAKGNILERFSAQQFPDLHSELNLSSLELGDSALYFCASSGSAESYNEQFFGPGTRLTVL.

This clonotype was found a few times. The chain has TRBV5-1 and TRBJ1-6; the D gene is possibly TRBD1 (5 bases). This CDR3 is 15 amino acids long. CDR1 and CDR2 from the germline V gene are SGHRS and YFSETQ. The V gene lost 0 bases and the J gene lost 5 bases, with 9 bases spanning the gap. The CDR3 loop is CASSLAGAHNSPLHF. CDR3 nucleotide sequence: TGCGCCAGCAGCTTGGCTGGGGCCCATAATTCACCCCTCCACTTT.

The CDR3 DNA follows: TGCAGCGCCCAGACCTCCGGGACAGGGATAGGGAACGAGCAGTACTTC. It translates to CSAQTSGTGIGNEQYF. This chain connects TRBV29-1 to TRBJ2-7, with TRBD1 matching over 9 bases. V lost 7 bases and J lost 5; bases outside the gene matches: 18. CDR3 size: 16 residues. The germline V gene encodes CDR1 SQVTM and CDR2 ANQGSEA.

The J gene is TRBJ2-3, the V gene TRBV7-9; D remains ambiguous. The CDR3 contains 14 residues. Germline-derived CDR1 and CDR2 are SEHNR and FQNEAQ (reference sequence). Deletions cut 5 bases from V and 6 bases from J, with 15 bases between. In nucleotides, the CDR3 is TGTGCCAGCAGCATTGACGGACCCGCGGATACGCAGTATTTT. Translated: CASSIDGPADTQYF.

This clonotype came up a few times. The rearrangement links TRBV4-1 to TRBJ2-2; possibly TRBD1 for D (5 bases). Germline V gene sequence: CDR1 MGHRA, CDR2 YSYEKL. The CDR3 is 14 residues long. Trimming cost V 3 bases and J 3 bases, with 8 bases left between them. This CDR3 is CASSQRQHTGELFF. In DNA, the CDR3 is TGCGCCAGCAGCCAGCGACAGCACACCGGGGAGCTGTTTTTT.

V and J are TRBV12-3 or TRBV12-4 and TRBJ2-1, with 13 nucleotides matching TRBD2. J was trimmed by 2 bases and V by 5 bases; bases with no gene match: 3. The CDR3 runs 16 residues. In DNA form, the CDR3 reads TGTGCCAGCAGTGGACTAGCGGGGGACCCCTACAATGAGCAGTTCTTC. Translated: CASSGLAGDPYNEQFF.

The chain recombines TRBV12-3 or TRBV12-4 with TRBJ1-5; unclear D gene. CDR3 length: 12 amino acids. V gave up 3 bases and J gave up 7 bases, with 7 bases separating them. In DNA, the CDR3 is TGTGCCAGCAGTTTTGTAAGGCAGCCCCAGCATTTT. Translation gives CASSFVRQPQHF.

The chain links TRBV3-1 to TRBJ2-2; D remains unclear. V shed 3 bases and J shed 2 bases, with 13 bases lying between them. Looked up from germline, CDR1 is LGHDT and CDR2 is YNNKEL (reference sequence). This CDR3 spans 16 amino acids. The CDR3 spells CASSQVRTANTGELFF. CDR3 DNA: TGTGCCAGCAGCCAGGTTAGGACGGCAAACACCGGGGAGCTGTTTTTT.

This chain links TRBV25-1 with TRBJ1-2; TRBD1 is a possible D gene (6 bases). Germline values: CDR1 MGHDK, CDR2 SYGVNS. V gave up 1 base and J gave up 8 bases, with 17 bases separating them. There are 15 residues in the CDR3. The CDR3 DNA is TGTGCCAGCAGTGAATTGGGGGGCTCTAATGGAGGCTACACCTTC. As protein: CASSELGGSNGGYTF.

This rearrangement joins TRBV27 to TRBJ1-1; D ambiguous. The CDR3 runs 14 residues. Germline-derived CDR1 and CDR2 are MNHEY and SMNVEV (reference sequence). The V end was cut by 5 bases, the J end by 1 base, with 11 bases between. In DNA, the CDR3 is TGTGCCAGCAGTCCACACCTCAGGAACACTGAAGCTTTCTTT. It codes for CASSPHLRNTEAFF.

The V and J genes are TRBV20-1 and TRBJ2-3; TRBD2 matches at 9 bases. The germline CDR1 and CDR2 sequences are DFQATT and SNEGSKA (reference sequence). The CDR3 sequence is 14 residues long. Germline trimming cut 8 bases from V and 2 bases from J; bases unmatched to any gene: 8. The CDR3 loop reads CSTWTSELTDTQYF. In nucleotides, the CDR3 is TGCAGTACTTGGACTAGCGAGCTCACAGATACGCAGTATTTT.

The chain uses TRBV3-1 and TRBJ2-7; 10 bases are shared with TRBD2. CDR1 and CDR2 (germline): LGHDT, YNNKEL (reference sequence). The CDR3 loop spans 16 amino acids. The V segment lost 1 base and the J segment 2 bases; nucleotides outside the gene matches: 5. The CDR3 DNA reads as TGTGCCAGCAGCCAAGGGGCTAGCGGGGGACCCTACGAGCAGTACTTC. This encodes CASSQGASGGPYEQYF.

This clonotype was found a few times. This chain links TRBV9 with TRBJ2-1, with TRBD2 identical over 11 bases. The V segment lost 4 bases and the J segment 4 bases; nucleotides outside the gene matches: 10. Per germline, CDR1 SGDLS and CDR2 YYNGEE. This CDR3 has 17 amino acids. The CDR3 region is CASSPFFSGGAYNEQFF. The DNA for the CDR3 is TGTGCCAGCAGCCCTTTCTTTAGCGGGGGGGCGTACAATGAGCAGTTCTTC.

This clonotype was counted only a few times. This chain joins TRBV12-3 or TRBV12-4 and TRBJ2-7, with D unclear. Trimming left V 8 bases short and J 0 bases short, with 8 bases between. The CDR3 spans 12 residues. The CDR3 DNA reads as TGTGCCAGCGGACGGAACTCCTACGAGCAGTACTTC. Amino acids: CASGRNSYEQYF.